This T cell receptor (beta chain) is drawn from a study of blood T cells in healthy people across ages. General study findings and limits: There were more naive CD4+ cells and higher diversity in long-lived donors than in aged donors. Estimates drawn from one million T cells were deemed to understate diversity.

The CDR3 is 13 amino acids. Trimming cost V 3 bases and J 4 bases, with 9 bases left between them. Caucasian individuals from Russia who were healthy and aged about 6 to 95 acted as donors. Primed by a sample-barcoded 5' primer and a J-beta primer mix, a second PCR proceeded for 7 to 11 cycles. Any given sample supplied a minimum of 3 million CDR3-containing paired-end reads. TCRdb reprocessed the 5' RACE reads via MiXCR and lists one record per CDR3 protein. The sample includes approximately 1.5 million distinct CDR3 sequences, almost 35% of them seen just once. This clonotype came up many times. What it binds is unknown.

The sequenced sample was blood. The genes are TRBV12-3 or TRBV12-4 and TRBJ2-5, with D unresolved. This clonotype was obtained from a woman aged 30 to 39 in good health. The CDR3 bases are TGTGCCAGCAGTTTGACCTCCCTAGAGACCCAGTACTTC. Protein product: CASSLTSLETQYF.